The present entry profiles one TCR beta chain with its context. The sample originates from a study of blood T cells in healthy people across ages. The authors ran a second PCR of about 6 to 11 cycles using a sample-barcoded 5' primer and a J-beta primer mix. Every cDNA molecule carried a tag from a template-switch adaptor bearing 12 random nucleotides. One entry per CDR3 protein, called by TCRdb with MiXCR from the 5' RACE reads. The table shows some 900,000 distinct CDR3 sequences, with 29% occurring only once. This CDR3 is 14 amino acids long. Germline V gene data show CDR1 as ENHRY and CDR2 as SYGVKD.

This chain connects TRBV10-3 to TRBJ2-1; 12 positions agree with TRBD2. TRBJ2-7 explains the end of the DNA better; the J call may be wrong. The sequencing input was blood. This TCR was recovered from a woman over 75 in good health. CDR3 sequence: CATGLAGSYNEQYF. In nucleotides, the CDR3 is TGTGCCACGGGACTAGCGGGCTCCTACAATGAGCAGTACTTC.